The 20 T cell receptor beta chains presented below share a single source sample, sequenced in a study of T cell repertoires in cytomegalovirus infection. TCRdb itself ran the reads through MiXCR, one entry per CDR3 protein. The sample contains some 700,000 distinct CDR3 sequences, 33% of which appear only once. Antigens for these TCRs are unknown. The material was cultured PBMCs, obtained from culture after CMV antigen stimulation. The receptors originated from a human donor in good health (CMV status not recorded). Some clones in this sample may be carry-over from other donors' samples.

This clonotype came up a few times. CDR3 coding DNA: TGCAGCGTCTCTAGCGGGAGGGGGGAGACCCAGTACTTC. This codes for CSVSSGRGETQYF. This chain uses TRBV29-1 with TRBJ2-5, with 12 bases matching TRBD2. The CDR3 is made up of 13 amino acids. Germline V gives CDR1 SQVTM, CDR2 ANQGSEA. With 6 bases clipped from V and 5 bases from J, the junction kept 4 bases outside the gene matches.

This clonotype was counted a few times. The chain uses TRBV7-6 and TRBJ2-1, with D possibly matching TRBD1 (6 bases). CDR3 size: 15 residues. In germline, CDR1 is SGHVS, CDR2 FNYEAQ. V was shortened by 4 bases and J by 6 bases, with 16 bases between the two germline ends. In nucleotides, the CDR3 is TGTGCCAGCAGCTCTTTCGAGGGGGTGCCCAATGAGCAGTTCTTC. Its translation is CASSSFEGVPNEQFF.

The V and J genes are TRBV18 and TRBJ2-6, with D uncertain. Trimming shortened V by 2 bases and J by 0 bases, and 2 bases separated the two germline ends. This CDR3 spans 14 amino acids. Per germline, CDR1 KGHSH and CDR2 LQKENI. In DNA form, the CDR3 reads TGTGCCAGCTCACCAGGCTCTGGGGCCAACGTCCTGACTTTC. It encodes CASSPGSGANVLTF.

This chain connects TRBV19 to TRBJ1-5; the D is unclear. V was trimmed by 3 bases and J by 4 bases, leaving 7 bases between them. Germline V gene data show CDR1 as LNHDA and CDR2 as SQIVND (reference sequence). The CDR3 sequence is 13 residues long. The CDR3, as DNA: TGTGCCAGTAGTATGAGCCGTAATCAGCCCCAGCATTTT. Translated: CASSMSRNQPQHF.

This clonotype came up a few times. This chain connects TRBV15 to TRBJ2-7; 8 positions agree with TRBD1. The CDR3 has 14 residues. The J segment lost 3 bases and the V segment lost 4 bases, leaving 5 bases of the junction unmatched. The germline V gene encodes CDR1 LNHNV and CDR2 YYDKDF (reference sequence). The CDR3 loop reads CATSTRQGNYEQYF. The DNA for the CDR3 is TGTGCCACCAGCACGCGACAGGGGAACTACGAGCAGTACTTC.

This clonotype has a handful of counts. This rearrangement joins TRBV7-9 to TRBJ1-1; the match to TRBD1 covers 8 bases. V gave up 5 bases and J gave up 5 bases; unmatched junction bases: 7. The CDR3 runs to 14 residues. Germline assignment: CDR1 SEHNR and CDR2 FQNEAQ (reference sequence). The CDR3 DNA reads as TGTGCCAGCAGCCCGGACAGGGTTGGGACTGAAGCTTTCTTT. Amino acid sequence: CASSPDRVGTEAFF.

The chain joins TRBV7-9 to TRBJ2-3; D is ambiguous. Germline V gene lookup returns CDR1 SEHNR and CDR2 FQNEAQ (reference sequence). V gave up 1 base and J gave up 2 bases, with 10 bases separating them. The CDR3 extends over 15 amino acids. CDR3 region: CASSLVLALTDTQYF. In DNA, the CDR3 is TGTGCCAGCAGCTTAGTGTTGGCCCTCACAGATACGCAGTATTTT. Variable domain in full (rest from reference TRBV7-9 and TRBJ2-3): DTGVSQNPRHKITKRGQNVTFRCDPISEHNRLYWYRQTLGQGPEFLTYFQNEAQLEKSRLLSDRFSAERPKGSFSTLEIQRTEQGDSAMYLCASSLVLALTDTQYFGPGTRLTVL.

The chain links TRBV12-5 to TRBJ1-1; D unclear. The CDR3 runs 13 residues. V gave up 6 bases and J gave up 1 base, with 9 bases separating them. CDR1 is LGHNT, CDR2 FRNRAP, per germline. In nucleotides, the CDR3 is TGTGCTAGTGGCCCGGACGGGAACACTGAAGCTTTCTTT. It is translated as CASGPDGNTEAFF.

The V and J genes are TRBV11-2 and TRBJ2-7; TRBD2 matches 11 bases. CDR3 length equals 16 residues. J gave up 6 bases and V 3 bases, and 10 bases lay outside the gene matches. Looked up from germline, CDR1 is SGHAT and CDR2 is FQNNGV. The CDR3, as DNA: TGTGCCAGCAGCTTCTTCCCGACTAGCGGGACGGGCGAGCAGTACTTC. Encoded protein: CASSFFPTSGTGEQYF.

This clonotype was detected many times. The rearrangement links TRBV7-2 to TRBJ2-1; no clear D gene. CDR1 and CDR2 (germline): SGHTA, FQGNSA. V lost 5 bases, J lost 1 base, and 9 bases lay in between. The CDR3 contains 14 residues. In DNA form, the CDR3 reads TGTGCCAGCAGCCGCTCGACATCCTACAATGAGCAGTTCTTC. This encodes CASSRSTSYNEQFF.

The CDR3 DNA reads as TGTGCCATCAGTGAGTTAATAAACGATACGCAGTATTTT. It specifies CAISELINDTQYF. The chain has TRBV10-3 and TRBJ2-3, with D hard to call. Germline CDR1 is ENHRY and CDR2 is SYGVKD. The CDR3 loop spans 13 amino acids. Deletions cut 1 base from V and 6 bases from J, with 8 bases between.

The rearrangement joins TRBV6-2 or TRBV6-3 to TRBJ2-3; D might be TRBD1 or TRBD2, each matching 5 bases. From germline, CDR1 is MNHEY and CDR2 SVGEGT. V lost 0 bases and J 10 bases, leaving 14 bases between the germline ends. The CDR3 is made up of 14 amino acids. The chain's CDR3 is CASSYSFSGTAQYF. The CDR3 DNA is TGTGCCAGCAGTTACTCGTTCTCCGGGACGGCGCAGTATTTT.

This clonotype showed up just a few times. V is TRBV7-2 and J is TRBJ2-1; D remains unclear. From germline, CDR1 is SGHTA and CDR2 FQGNSA. Trimming pared 0 bases from V and 2 bases from J, leaving 11 bases between. The length of the CDR3 is 16 residues. The CDR3 region is CASSLAWGSAYNEQFF. The DNA of the CDR3 is TGTGCCAGCAGCTTAGCCTGGGGTTCGGCCTACAATGAGCAGTTCTTC.

This clonotype has a handful of counts. The chain has TRBV12-3 or TRBV12-4 and TRBJ1-2; D ambiguous. There are 14 residues in the CDR3. V was shortened by 4 bases and J by 6 bases, with 15 bases between the two germline ends. The CDR3 spells CASSSSGIVDGYTF. The CDR3 DNA follows: TGTGCCAGCAGTTCCTCGGGTATTGTCGATGGCTACACCTTC.

This clonotype was seen a few times. This chain links TRBV7-2 with TRBJ2-1, with a weak D call TRBD2 (5 bases). V was trimmed by 2 bases and J by 10 bases, leaving 9 bases between them. CDR3 size: 12 residues. The germline V gene encodes CDR1 SGHTA and CDR2 FQGNSA. The CDR3 spells CASSLISGEQFF. CDR3 nucleotides: TGTGCCAGCAGCTTAATATCGGGAGAGCAGTTCTTC.

The table lists this clonotype with many counts. The V gene is TRBV7-2, the J gene TRBJ1-1, with D maybe TRBD1 (5 bases). Per the germline V gene, CDR1 is SGHTA and CDR2 is FQGNSA. This CDR3 contains 12 residues. V was shortened by 2 bases and J by 11 bases, with 12 bases between the two germline ends. The DNA for the CDR3 is TGTGCCAGCAGCTTAACAGGACGAAGGGCTTTCTTT. Its protein is CASSLTGRRAFF.

The J gene is TRBJ2-1, the V gene TRBV18; D may be TRBD1 (5 bases). This CDR3 contains 13 residues. Germline values: CDR1 KGHSH, CDR2 LQKENI. Between the trimmed V and J ends, which lost 2 bases and 12 bases, there was a span of 14 bases. The CDR3 loop is CASSPFPSQGQFF. The CDR3 nucleotides are TGTGCCAGCTCACCATTTCCCTCTCAGGGGCAGTTCTTC. The whole variable domain, remainder taken from reference TRBV18 and TRBJ2-1, is NAGVMQNPRHLVRRRGQEARLRCSPMKGHSHVYWYRQLPEEGLKFMVYLQKENIIDESGMPKERFSAEFPKEGPSILRIQQVVRGDSAAYFCASSPFPSQGQFFGPGTRLTVL.

This clonotype has only a few counts. This rearrangement joins TRBV7-9 to TRBJ1-2, with a possible D match to TRBD1 (5 bases). V dropped 8 bases and J dropped 6 bases, with 10 bases sitting between them. The CDR3 covers 11 residues. Germline V gene sequence: CDR1 SEHNR, CDR2 FQNEAQ (reference sequence). The CDR3 coding sequence is TGTGCCAGCGGTTGGGGGGATGGCTACACCTTC. It specifies CASGWGDGYTF.

V gene TRBV6-6 combines with J gene TRBJ2-5; no clear D. CDR3 length: 12 residues. The germline gives CDR1 MNHNY, CDR2 SVGAGI (reference sequence). V lost 9 bases and J 2 bases, leaving 10 bases between the germline ends. CDR3 residues: CASEDRQETQYF. The DNA of the CDR3 is TGTGCCAGTGAGGACCGTCAAGAGACCCAGTACTTC.

This chain uses TRBV4-1 with TRBJ2-2; 11 nucleotides line up with TRBD2. Per the germline V gene, CDR1 is MGHRA and CDR2 is YSYEKL. V lost 3 bases and J lost 5; bases outside the gene matches: 2. The CDR3 is 15 residues long. This chain's CDR3 is CASSHRLAGTGELFF. The CDR3 DNA follows: TGCGCCAGCAGCCATAGACTAGCGGGAACCGGGGAGCTGTTTTTT.